The clone carrying this TCR beta chain was detected many times. Antigen unknown. The data derive from a study of breast tumors, draining lymph nodes, adjacent tissues. Study-wide results and limits: Data fit most tumor T cells coming from lymph node, expanding in tumor. Tumors had less TCR diversity than lymph nodes, more than nontumor tissue.

TCRdb fed the multiplex PCR reads into MiXCR, producing one record per CDR3 protein. Here the sample spans 70,000 or so distinct CDR3 sequences, over 40% being singletons. Between the trimmed V and J ends, which lost 7 bases and 0 bases, there was a span of 10 bases. From germline, CDR1 is MNHNY and CDR2 SVGAGI (reference sequence). CDR3 length: 14 amino acids. The rearrangement links TRBV6-6 to TRBJ2-1; the D gene is possibly TRBD2 (6 bases). The origin of this receptor is a female donor with breast cancer. Some clones in this sample may be carry-over from other donors' samples. Material for sequencing was breast tumor tissue. CDR3 sequence reads: CASTYGSSYNEQFF. In nucleotides, the CDR3 is TGTGCCAGCACGTACGGGAGCTCCTACAATGAGCAGTTCTTC.